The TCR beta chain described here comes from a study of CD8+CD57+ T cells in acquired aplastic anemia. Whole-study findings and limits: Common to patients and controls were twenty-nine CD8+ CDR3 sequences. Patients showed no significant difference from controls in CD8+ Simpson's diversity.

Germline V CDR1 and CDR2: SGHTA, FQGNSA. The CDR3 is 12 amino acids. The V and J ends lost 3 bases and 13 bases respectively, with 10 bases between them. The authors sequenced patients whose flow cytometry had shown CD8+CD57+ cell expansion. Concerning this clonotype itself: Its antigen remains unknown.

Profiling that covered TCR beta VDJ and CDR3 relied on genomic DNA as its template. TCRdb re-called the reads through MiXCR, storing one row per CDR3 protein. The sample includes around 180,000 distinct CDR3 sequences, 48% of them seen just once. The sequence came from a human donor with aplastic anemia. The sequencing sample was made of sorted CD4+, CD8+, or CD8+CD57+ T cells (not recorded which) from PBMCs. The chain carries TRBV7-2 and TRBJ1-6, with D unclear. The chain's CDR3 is CASSFEVGPLHF. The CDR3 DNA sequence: TGTGCCAGCAGCTTTGAAGTGGGGCCCCTCCACTTT. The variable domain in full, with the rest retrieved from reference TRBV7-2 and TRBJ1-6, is GAGVSQSPSNKVTEKGKDVELRCDPISGHTALYWYRQSLGQGLEFLIYFQGNSAPDKSGLPSDRFSAERTGGSVSTLTIQRTQQEDSAVYLCASSFEVGPLHFGNGTRLTVT.